The rows below give T cell receptor beta chains drawn from one sample of a study of blood T cell repertoires in COVID-19. Produced via immunoSEQ multiplex PCR; TCRdb's table is partial and in-frame only. Of about 310,000 clones detected, roughly 89% appear once; the ten largest clones hold approximately 9%. Sequences were obtained from PBMCs or T cells enriched from blood (not recorded which). These receptors came from a woman between 18 and 29 years old who had recovered from COVID-19. The CDR3 runs from the conserved cysteine through the conserved F or W. A D gene is named only where the DNA matches it firmly. A row's size may be missing; if present it is once, few, many or a size class.

>once|TRBD1|TRBV4-3|TRBJ2-7
TGCGCCAGCAGCCAAGATATAACAGGGGCCTCCTACGAGCAGTACTTC
CASSQDITGASYEQYF
>once|TRBD1|TRBV5-1|TRBJ1-1
TGCGCCAGCAGCGACCGGGACAGGGGGATGAACACTGAAGCTTTCTTT
CASSDRDRGMNTEAFF
>NA|NA|TRBV9|TRBJ2-3
TGTGCCAGCAGCCTGAAGGATGTAGGGCGGGCAGATACGCAGTATTTT
CASSLKDVGRADTQYF
>NA|NA|TRBV5-1|TRBJ1-5
TGCGCCAGCAGCTTGACAGGAAACAATCAGCCCCAGCATTTT
CASSLTGNNQPQHF
>NA|NA|TRBV7-6|TRBJ2-7
TGTGCCAGCAGCTGGACTGCATTCGGGGACGAGCAGTACTTC
CASSWTAFGDEQYF
>NA|TRBD1|TRBV27|TRBJ1-5
TGTGCCAGCAGTGCGACAGGGGGTCAGCCCCAGCATTTT
CASSATGGQPQHF
>NA|NA|TRBV7-2|TRBJ1-5
TGTGCCAGCAGCTTAGGAGGGTATAGCAATCAGCCCCAGCATTTT
CASSLGGYSNQPQHF
>NA|NA|TRBV21-1|TRBJ2-2
TGTGCCAGCAGCAAATGTGGGGGGGCCCCCGGGGAGCTGTTTTTT
CASSKCGGAPGELFF
>NA|TRBD1|TRBV3-1/TRBV3-2|TRBJ1-1
TGTGCCAGCAGCCAGCCCGACAGGGGGCTCAAAGCTTTCTTT
CASSQPDRGLKAFF
>NA|NA|TRBV19|TRBJ1-5
TGTGCCAGTAGGGCCCGACAGCCTTATAGCAATCAGCCCCAGCATTTT
CASRARQPYSNQPQHF
>once|NA|TRBV28|TRBJ1-1
TGTGCCAGCAACACAGGGCGTCGGAACACTGAAGCTTTCTTT
CASNTGRRNTEAFF
>NA|NA|TRBV4-3|TRBJ2-3
TGCGCCAGCAGCCAAGATCCACCGAACCCGGGGCAGGGGAGCACAGATACGCAGTATTTT
CASSQDPPNPGQGSTDTQYF
>NA|NA|TRBV7-2|TRBJ1-3
TGTGCCAGCAGCTTAGCGCACCCTACGAGCTCTGGAAACACCATATATTTT
CASSLAHPTSSGNTIYF
>NA|NA|TRBV6-2/TRBV6-3|TRBJ1-1
TGTGCCAGCAGTTACGGCAGGGTCGTATCTGAAGCTTTCTTT
CASSYGRVVSEAFF
>NA|NA|TRBV20-1|TRBJ1-2
TGCAGTGCTAGTCCCCCGGGGTACTATGGCTACACCTTC
CSASPPGYYGYTF
>NA|NA|TRBV19|TRBJ1-4
TGTGCCAGTAGTATAGATCACGATAGCGAAAAACTGTTTTTT
CASSIDHDSEKLFF
>NA|TRBD1|TRBV30|TRBJ1-1
TGTGCCTGGAGCGTAAGGGGGCAGGGTGAAGCTTTCTTT
CAWSVRGQGEAFF
>NA|TRBD1|TRBV19|TRBJ2-2
TGTGCCAGTAGCCACGGACAGGGGGGGAACACCGGGGAGCTGTTTTTT
CASSHGQGGNTGELFF
>NA|TRBD1|TRBV7-3|TRBJ1-1
TGTGCCAGCAGCTTAACGGGGGACAGGGAAGAAGCTTTCTTT
CASSLTGDREEAFF
>NA|TRBD1|TRBV5-1|TRBJ1-1
TGCGCCAGCAGCTTGGGACAGGGTTGGACTGAAGCTTTCTTT
CASSLGQGWTEAFF
>NA|NA|TRBV18|TRBJ2-7
TGTGCCAGCTCGCCTGGGAGGTCTACAAGGGCTATTTTAGGGGAGCAGTACTTC
CASSPGRSTRAILGEQYF
>once|NA|TRBV30|TRBJ2-3
TGTGCCTGGAGTGTACTGGGGAGGACAGATACGCAGTATTTT
CAWSVLGRTDTQYF
>NA|NA|TRBV5-1|TRBJ2-2
TGCGCCAGCAGCTTGAATTATTTAAGAGGCACCGGGGAGCTGTTTTTT
CASSLNYLRGTGELFF
>NA|NA|TRBV2|TRBJ1-2
TGTGCCAGCAGCCGGGACTCAGGACGTGGCTACACCTTC
CASSRDSGRGYTF
>many|NA|TRBV18|TRBJ1-3
TGTGCCAGCTCACCGGGGCAGGATAGAAACACCATATATTTT
CASSPGQDRNTIYF
>once|NA|TRBV6-5|TRBJ1-1
TGTGCCACCAACAGGGCGTCGAACACTGAAGCTTTCTTT
CATNRASNTEAFF
>NA|TRBD2|TRBV29-1|TRBJ2-3
TGCAGCGTTGACAGCGGGGGGGCTGGAGATACGCAGTATTTT
CSVDSGGAGDTQYF
>NA|NA|TRBV28|TRBJ1-3
TGTGCCAACCCCGCGGGGGCGGGGGACACCATATATTTT
CANPAGAGDTIYF
>once|NA|TRBV7-9|TRBJ1-1
TGTGCCAGCATTGAGAGCAACACTGAAGCTTTCTTT
CASIESNTEAFF
>NA|TRBD1|TRBV5-1|TRBJ1-1
TGCGCCAGCAGCTTCGCGACAGGGGCGTGGGGGTCCAACACTGAAGCTTTCTTT
CASSFATGAWGSNTEAFF
>NA|NA|TRBV7-2|TRBJ1-2
TGTGCCAGCAGCTTACATCCAGGGAACTATGGCTACACCTTC
CASSLHPGNYGYTF
>NA|NA|TRBV11-2|TRBJ1-2
TGTGCCAGCAGCAGGACGGGGAACGGCTACACCTTC
CASSRTGNGYTF
>NA|NA|TRBV5-6|TRBJ1-6
TGTGCCAGCACCGGCGGGGGTTACTCACCCCTCCACTTT
CASTGGGYSPLHF
>NA|TRBD2|TRBV28|TRBJ2-7
TGTGCCAGCAGTTTTCCGACTAGCGTTTACTACGAGCAGTACTTC
CASSFPTSVYYEQYF
>once|NA|TRBV5-5|TRBJ2-3
TGTGCCAGCAGCCAACAGGCTAGCACAGATACGCAGTATTTT
CASSQQASTDTQYF
>once|TRBD1|TRBV30|TRBJ2-7
TGTGCCTGGGGACAGGGGGTCTCCTACGAGCAGTACTTC
CAWGQGVSYEQYF
>NA|TRBD1|TRBV7-9|TRBJ2-1
TGTGCCAGCATCAGCGCCGGGACAGGGATAAATGAGCAGTTCTTC
CASISAGTGINEQFF
>NA|NA|TRBV7-8|TRBJ2-2
TGTGCCAGCAGCGGCAGTCGGGGAACCGGGGAGCTGTTTTTT
CASSGSRGTGELFF
>many|TRBD1|TRBV4-3|TRBJ2-3
TGCGCCAGCAGCCAAGATTACGGACAGGGAACAGATACGCAGTATTTT
CASSQDYGQGTDTQYF
>NA|NA|TRBV6-5|TRBJ1-1
TGTGCCAGCAGTTACTGGCAGGGGCTAGGCGGGACTGAAGCTTTCTTT
CASSYWQGLGGTEAFF